This T cell receptor (beta chain) appears in the sequencing data of a study of CD8 T cells in Susac syndrome. The wider study: Sequencing included Susac syndrome patients, roughly 6 of them with active disease and under 10 in remission. When their blood was taken, the Susac syndrome patients had either not yet had any therapy, were taking corticosteroids, or were taking intravenous immunoglobulin alone. Study-wide results and caveats: Among active patients and in TEMRA cells, CD8+ clonal expansion in Susac reached its peak.

Per germline, CDR1 SGHRS and CDR2 YFSETQ. The CDR3 loop spans 16 amino acids. The V and J ends lost 1 base and 3 bases respectively, with 13 bases between them. As regards this clonotype: Its antigen is still unknown.

The RNA input was about 0.5 to 1 ug, and it was reverse transcribed with random hexamers. TCRdb processed the immunoSEQ multiplex PCR reads anew with MiXCR; each CDR3 protein has one entry. In the table there are 95,000 to 150,000 distinct CDR3 sequences, roughly 94% of which are singletons. The diagnostic criteria for definite or probable disease, as recently defined, were met by the patients with Susac syndrome. This receptor was obtained from a human donor with Susac syndrome. This sequence joins TRBV5-1 and TRBJ2-2; tentative D call: TRBD2 (7 bases). Material for sequencing was CD8+ T cells from PBMCs. CDR3 nucleotides: TGCGCCAGCAGCTTGCGGGGGGCTGATTACACCGGGGAGCTGTTTTTT. It codes for CASSLRGADYTGELFF.